The source of this T cell receptor beta chain is a study of OX40 agonist ivuxolimab in advanced cancers. The assay was immunoSEQ multiplex PCR, and TCRdb's table has in-frame clones only and misses some. The table lists more than 60,000 clones, 80% to 90% of them singletons. Germline values: CDR1 SGHRS, CDR2 YFSETQ. The CDR3 runs 16 residues. The source material was CD4+ or CD8+ T cells sorted from blood, sampled in a trial of the OX40 agonist ivuxolimab. The genes are TRBV5-1 and TRBJ2-5; perhaps D is TRBD1 or TRBD2 (5 bases each). The end of the DNA aligns better with TRBJ2-7, so the J call may be wrong. This receptor was identified in an adult with an advanced solid tumor such as melanoma, head and neck, liver or kidney cancer. The CDR3 DNA reads TGCGCCAGCAGACCCACGGGGCGGGCGAGCTCCTACGAGCAGTACTTC. This sequence encodes CASRPTGRASSYEQYF.